The next 17 T cell receptor beta chains were all read from a single sample in a study of cytomegalovirus exposure and HLA in healthy donors. The PCR employed 60 Vbeta primers together with 13 Jbeta primers. Clones were read by immunoSEQ multiplex PCR, and TCRdb kept only the in-frame ones, dropping some. Here the sample spans fewer than 200,000 clones, approximately 73% being singletons. The sequencing sample was made of PBMCs. These receptors all stem from a woman aged 18-35 years in good health and CMV-seropositive.

The chain is built from TRBV11-2 and TRBJ2-3; D remains ambiguous. This CDR3 comprises 17 residues. Germline V lookup: CDR1 SGHAT, CDR2 FQNNGV. Trimming left V 5 bases short and J 2 bases short, with 20 bases between. CDR3 bases: TGTGCCAGCAGCCTCGAATTTTTGGGCCCTTACACAGATACGCAGTATTTT. Amino acids: CASSLEFLGPYTDTQYF.

V usage is TRBV7-2 and J usage is TRBJ2-7, with 9 bases aligning to TRBD1. V dropped 5 bases and J dropped 5; count of bases not matched to a gene: 4. The germline gives CDR1 SGHTA, CDR2 FQGNSA. This CDR3 is built from 13 residues. The CDR3 region has the DNA TGTGCCAGCAGCCTGGGACAGGGTGACGAGCAGTACTTC. Its protein product is CASSLGQGDEQYF. Based on the CDR3 plus reference TRBV7-2 and TRBJ2-7, the full variable domain is GAGVSQSPSNKVTEKGKDVELRCDPISGHTALYWYRQSLGQGLEFLIYFQGNSAPDKSGLPSDRFSAERTGGSVSTLTIQRTQQEDSAVYLCASSLGQGDEQYFGPGTRLTVT.

On this clone: Other nucleotide sequences in the sample specify the same CDR3. J is TRBJ1-1 and V is TRBV2, with 8 bases identical to TRBD1. This CDR3 has 13 amino acids. Germline CDR1 and CDR2: SNHLY and FYNNEI. V shed 6 bases, J shed 5 bases, and the junction held 5 bases outside the gene matches. CDR3 sequence reads: CASRGQGRTEAFF. The CDR3 DNA reads as TGTGCCAGCAGAGGACAGGGAAGGACTGAAGCTTTCTTT.

This chain uses TRBV9 with TRBJ1-1, with D possibly TRBD1 on 5 matching bases. This CDR3 region has 16 residues. Trimming stripped 0 bases from V and 6 bases from J, with 18 bases between. CDR1 and CDR2 from the germline V gene are SGDLS and YYNGEE. Here the CDR3 DNA reads TGTGCCAGCAGCGTAGCTAGGACGGACATAGCCCCTGAAGCTTTCTTT. Amino acids: CASSVARTDIAPEAFF.

This clone was detected a few times. The rearrangement uses TRBV2 and TRBJ2-2, with 7 bases matching TRBD2. J lost 4 bases, V lost 6 bases, and 5 bases had no gene match. In germline, CDR1 is SNHLY, CDR2 FYNNEI. The length of the CDR3 is 14 residues. The CDR3 loop is CASRAGTITGELFF. CDR3 DNA sequence: TGTGCCAGCAGAGCCGGGACTATCACCGGGGAGCTGTTTTTT.

This chain connects TRBV6-1 to TRBJ2-3; 14 nucleotides line up with TRBD2. Trimming at V came to 4 bases and at J to 4 bases, leaving 7 bases not matched to a gene. CDR1 and CDR2 (germline): MNHNS, SASEGT. This CDR3 region has 17 residues. CDR3 in amino acids: CASSVTSGGAWADTQYF. The DNA for the CDR3 is TGTGCCAGCAGTGTGACTAGCGGGGGGGCTTGGGCAGATACGCAGTATTTT.

The chain recombines TRBV9 with TRBJ2-1; a weak D match, TRBD2 (6 bases). CDR3 length: 13 amino acids. V was shortened by 3 bases and J by 7 bases, with 11 bases between the two germline ends. Germline values: CDR1 SGDLS, CDR2 YYNGEE. CDR3 in amino acids: CASSAGLSNEQFF. Here the CDR3 DNA reads TGTGCCAGCAGCGCCGGACTATCTAATGAGCAGTTCTTC.

This sequence joins TRBV6-1 and TRBJ2-5; TRBD2 matches 7 bases. The CDR3 contains 14 residues. From germline, CDR1 is MNHNS and CDR2 SASEGT. V lost 3 bases and J lost 5; bases outside the gene matches: 6. The CDR3 DNA reads as TGTGCCAGCAGTGAGGCGGGGGTTGATGAGACCCAGTACTTC. This sequence encodes CASSEAGVDETQYF.

This clone was observed once. The genes are TRBV10-3 and TRBJ1-2; no firm D call. The CDR3 is 15 residues long. Trimming removed 0 bases at V and 4 bases at J, with 12 bases between. Germline V lookup: CDR1 ENHRY, CDR2 SYGVKD. The DNA for the CDR3 is TGTGCCATCAGTGAGTCAATTGGGGAGAGCTATGGCTACACCTTC. It encodes CAISESIGESYGYTF.

Of note for this clone: One junction end does not reproduce the germline sequence, and a read error may be involved. This chain uses TRBV7-9 with TRBJ1-1; 7 bases align to TRBD1. Germline V lookup: CDR1 SEHNR, CDR2 FQNEAQ (reference sequence). This CDR3 is built from 12 residues. The CDR3 protein is CSSSPTGAEAFF. CDR3 bases: TGTTCCAGCAGCCCTACAGGGGCTGAAGCTTTCTTT.

The V and J genes are TRBV7-2 and TRBJ2-7, with 10 bases matching TRBD2. The CDR3 covers 15 residues. V gave up 3 bases and J gave up 3 bases; unmatched junction bases: 5. Germline CDR1 is SGHTA and CDR2 is FQGNSA. DNA of the CDR3: TGTGCCAGCAGCTTCGAGCGGGGGGGGTTCTACGAGCAGTACTTC. Translated, it gives CASSFERGGFYEQYF. Using reference TRBV7-2 and TRBJ2-7 for the parts outside the CDR3, the full variable domain is GAGVSQSPSNKVTEKGKDVELRCDPISGHTALYWYRQSLGQGLEFLIYFQGNSAPDKSGLPSDRFSAERTGGSVSTLTIQRTQQEDSAVYLCASSFERGGFYEQYFGPGTRLTVT.

The chain has TRBV4-3 and TRBJ2-2; TRBD2 matches 10 bases. CDR1 LGHNA and CDR2 YSLEER come from the germline V gene. The CDR3 is made up of 17 amino acids. J lost 6 bases, V lost 0 bases, and 7 bases had no gene match. The CDR3 region is CASSQDLMGLASGELFF. The CDR3 DNA follows: TGCGCCAGCAGCCAAGATCTTATGGGACTAGCGTCCGGGGAGCTGTTTTTT.

The chain carries TRBV7-6 and TRBJ2-7; 8 nucleotides match TRBD1. This CDR3 spans 14 amino acids. Germline CDR1 SGHVS, CDR2 FNYEAQ. V shed 3 bases and J 1 base; nucleotides not matched to a gene: 2. The CDR3 sequence: CASSFQGASYEQYF. CDR3 nucleotides: TGTGCCAGCAGCTTTCAGGGGGCATCCTACGAGCAGTACTTC. Based on the CDR3 plus reference TRBV7-6 and TRBJ2-7, the full variable domain is GAGVSQSPRYKVTKRGQDVALRCDPISGHVSLYWYRQALGQGPEFLTYFNYEAQQDKSGLPNDRFSAERPEGSISTLTIQRTEQRDSAMYRCASSFQGASYEQYFGPGTRLTVT.

The V and J genes are TRBV30 and TRBJ1-1, with a tentative D call TRBD1 (6 bases). Germline CDR1 and CDR2: GTSNPN and SVGIG (reference sequence). The CDR3 totals 14 residues. V was pared by 4 bases and J by 5 bases, with 17 bases between. In DNA, the CDR3 is TGTGCCTGGATAGGGTGGCAGGGGAAGACTGAAGCTTTCTTT. Amino acid sequence: CAWIGWQGKTEAFF.

The CDR3 bases are TGCGCCAGCAGCTTGGGGGGACAGACCTACAATGAGCAGTTCTTC. Protein sequence: CASSLGGQTYNEQFF. This rearrangement joins TRBV5-1 to TRBJ2-1; 7 nucleotides match TRBD1. Germline CDR1 reads SGHRS; CDR2 reads YFSETQ. The J segment lost 2 bases and the V segment lost 0 bases, leaving 2 bases of the junction unmatched. This CDR3 comprises 15 residues.

This chain joins TRBV9 and TRBJ2-2, with 8 positions matching TRBD1. The CDR3 length is 14 residues. Germline CDR1 reads SGDLS; CDR2 reads YYNGEE. V lost 2 bases to trimming and J lost 6 bases; unmatched junction nucleotides: 3. The CDR3 DNA sequence: TGTGCCAGCAGCGTGATACAGGGGGCCGGGGAGCTGTTTTTT. Its protein product is CASSVIQGAGELFF. Looking up the rest from reference TRBV9 and TRBJ2-2 gives the full variable domain: DSGVTQTPKHLITATGQRVTLRCSPRSGDLSVYWYQQSLDQGLQFLIQYYNGEERAKGNILERFSAQQFPDLHSELNLSSLELGDSALYFCASSVIQGAGELFFGEGSRLTVL.

This clone was seen a few times. The chain couples TRBV6-6 to TRBJ1-6, with D perhaps TRBD1 (5 bases). The CDR3 extends over 14 amino acids. V lost 0 bases and J lost 9, with 9 bases in between. Germline CDR1 reads MNHNY; CDR2 reads SVGAGI (reference sequence). The chain's CDR3 is CASSYSGQGSPLHF. CDR3 nucleotides: TGTGCCAGCAGTTACTCGGGGCAAGGTTCACCCCTCCACTTT.